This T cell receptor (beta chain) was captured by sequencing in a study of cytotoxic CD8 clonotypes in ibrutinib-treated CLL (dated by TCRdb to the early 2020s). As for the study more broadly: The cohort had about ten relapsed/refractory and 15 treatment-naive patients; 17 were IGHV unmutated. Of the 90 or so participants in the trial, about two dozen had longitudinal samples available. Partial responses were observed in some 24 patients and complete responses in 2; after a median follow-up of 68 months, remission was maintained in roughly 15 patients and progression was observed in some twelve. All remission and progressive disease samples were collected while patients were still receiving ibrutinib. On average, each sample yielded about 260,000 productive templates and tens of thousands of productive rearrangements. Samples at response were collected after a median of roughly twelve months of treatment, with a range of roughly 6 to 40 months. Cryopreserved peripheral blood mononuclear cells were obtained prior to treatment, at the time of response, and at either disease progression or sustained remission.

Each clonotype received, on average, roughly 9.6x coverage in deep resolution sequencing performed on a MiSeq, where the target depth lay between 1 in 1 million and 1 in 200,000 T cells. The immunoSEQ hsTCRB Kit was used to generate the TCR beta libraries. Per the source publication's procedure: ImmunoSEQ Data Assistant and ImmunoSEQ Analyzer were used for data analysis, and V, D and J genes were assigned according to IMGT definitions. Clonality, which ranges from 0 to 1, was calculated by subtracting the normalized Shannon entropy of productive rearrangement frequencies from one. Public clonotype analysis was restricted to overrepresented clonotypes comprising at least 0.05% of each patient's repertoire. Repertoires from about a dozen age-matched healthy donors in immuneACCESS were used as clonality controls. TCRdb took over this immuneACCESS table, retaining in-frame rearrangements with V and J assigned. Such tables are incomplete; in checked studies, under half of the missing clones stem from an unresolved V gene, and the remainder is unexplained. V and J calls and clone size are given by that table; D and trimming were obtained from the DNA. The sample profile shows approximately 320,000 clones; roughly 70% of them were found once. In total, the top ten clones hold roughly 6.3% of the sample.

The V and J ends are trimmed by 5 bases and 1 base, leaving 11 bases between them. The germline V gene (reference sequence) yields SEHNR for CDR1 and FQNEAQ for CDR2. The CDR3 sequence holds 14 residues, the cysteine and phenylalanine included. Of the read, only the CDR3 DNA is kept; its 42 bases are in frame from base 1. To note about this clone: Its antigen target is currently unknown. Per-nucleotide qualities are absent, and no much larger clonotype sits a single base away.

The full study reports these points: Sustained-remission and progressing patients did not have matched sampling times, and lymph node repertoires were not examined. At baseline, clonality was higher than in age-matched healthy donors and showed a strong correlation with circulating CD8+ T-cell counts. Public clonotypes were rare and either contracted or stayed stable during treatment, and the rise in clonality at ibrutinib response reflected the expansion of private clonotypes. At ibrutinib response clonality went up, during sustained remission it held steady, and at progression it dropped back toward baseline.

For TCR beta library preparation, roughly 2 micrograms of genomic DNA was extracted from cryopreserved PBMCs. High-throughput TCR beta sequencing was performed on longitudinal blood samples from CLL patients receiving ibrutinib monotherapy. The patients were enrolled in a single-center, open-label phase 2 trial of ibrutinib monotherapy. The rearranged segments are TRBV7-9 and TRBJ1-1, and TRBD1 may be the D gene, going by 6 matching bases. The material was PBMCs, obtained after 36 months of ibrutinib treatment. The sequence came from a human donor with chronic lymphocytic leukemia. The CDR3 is CASSTRQENTEAFF. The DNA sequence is TGTGCCAGCAGCACCCGACAGGAGAACACTGAAGCTTTCTTT.